This T cell receptor (beta chain) stems from a study of response to subunit inactivated influenza vaccine (dated by TCRdb to 2017 to 2018). Looking at the study overall: Deep quantitative T cell receptor repertoire profiling was used in the study to track responses to a trivalent subunit inactivated influenza vaccine. The research as a whole found: The authors proposed that each seasonal influenza vaccination may bring in only a limited number of new T cells.

Library construction relied on RT-PCR. Sequencing relied on an Illumina HiSeq 2500. TCRdb reanalyzed the raw reads on its own, using fastp at Q25 for trimming and MiXCR for clone calling, and kept in-frame beta chains. Every entry covers one CDR3 protein and lists the most common genes and DNA from its rows. Here the sample has hundreds of thousands of distinct CDR3 sequences; roughly 10% occur a single time. Roughly 11% of the sample goes to the ten largest clones. The table lists this clonotype with a few counts. Its antigen is unknown. The input lacks base qualities; no much larger clone sits a single base away. There are 13 amino acids in the CDR3, from cysteine to phenylalanine inclusive. The only DNA kept is the CDR3, 39 bases in frame from the first base. The CDR1 and CDR2 encoded by the germline V gene are SGHRS and YFSETQ. V sheds 6 bases and J sheds 2 bases, leaving 6 bases between their ends.

The same data also went into a second study, on T cells expressing NK-cell markers. As the second study states: TCR beta cDNA libraries were prepared using 5'RACE template switching, which introduced a universal primer site and unique molecular identifiers. Several donors provided sorted CD3+CD56+NKG2C+, CD3+CD56+NKG2C- and CD3+CD56-NKG2C+ T-cell subsets, whose TCR beta-chain repertoires were profiled. Among the eight sequenced donors, seven were HCMV-seropositive and one was HCMV-seronegative. To restrict sorting to alphabetaTCR-expressing T cells, an anti-gammadeltaTCR antibody was added in several experiments. In a handful of donors, the dominant CD3+CD56+NKG2C+ clonotypes were among the top 10 CD8+ clonotypes and accounted for about 1.0-7.0% of CD8+ T cells. Those dominant clonotypes were again the most abundant among CD3+CD56-NKG2C+ cells in a few donors, at about 28.3-60.1%. Whether the expanded NKG2C-expressing T cell clones were specific for HCMV antigens was left unclear. The eight sequenced donors were randomly selected healthy volunteers, three men and five women. To determine HCMV serostatus, a commercial ELISA kit was used to detect HCMV-specific IgG in serum. Peripheral blood mononuclear cells were isolated from blood by Ficoll density gradient centrifugation. For more than 5 donors, unsorted PBMC were also used to sequence bulk peripheral blood T-cell repertoires. Synthesis of cDNA was primed from the TCR beta constant segment and was followed by two consecutive PCR amplification steps. Illumina HiSeq 2000/2500, MiSeq or NextSeq was used to sequence libraries as 2 x 150 bp reads. MIGEC was used to demultiplex reads and group the reads by UMI, and MiTCR was used to assemble and quantify clonotypes. To remove erroneous sequences, TCR cDNA sequences were retained only when supported by two or more reads. The tcR package was used for downstream repertoire analysis, with clonotypes matched between fractions based on CDR3 nucleotide sequence plus V segment. VDJmatch was used to annotate antigen specificity against VDJdb, with one amino acid substitution allowed in CDR3.

The V and J segments used are TRBV5-1 and TRBJ2-6, with TRBD2 as a weak D call on 5 bases. This sequence originates from a man between 45 and 60 years old who received an inactivated influenza vaccine. Donor details come from another sample of the same person, matched by shared clones. Sequenced material: PBMCs from blood, taken on the day of vaccination. The nucleotide sequence is given as TGCGCCAGCACTAGCCCTGGGGCCAACGTCCTGACTTTC. Its product reads: CASTSPGANVLTF.